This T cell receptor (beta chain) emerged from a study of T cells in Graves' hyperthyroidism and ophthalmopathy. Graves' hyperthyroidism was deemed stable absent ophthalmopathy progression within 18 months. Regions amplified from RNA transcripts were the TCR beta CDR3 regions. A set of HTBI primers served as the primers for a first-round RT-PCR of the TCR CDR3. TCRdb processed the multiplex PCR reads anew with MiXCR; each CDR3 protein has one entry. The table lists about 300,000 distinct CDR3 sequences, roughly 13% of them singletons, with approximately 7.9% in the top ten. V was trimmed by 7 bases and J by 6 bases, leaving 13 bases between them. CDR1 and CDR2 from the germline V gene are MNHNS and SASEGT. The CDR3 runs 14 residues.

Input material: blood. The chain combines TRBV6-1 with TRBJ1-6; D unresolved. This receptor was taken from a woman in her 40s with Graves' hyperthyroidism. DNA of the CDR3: TGTGCCAGCACCTTCAAGAGTTTTAATTCACCCCTCCACTTT. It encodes CASTFKSFNSPLHF.